This TCR beta chain was recovered during a study of CD4+ T cells in melanoma. As for this clone: What it binds is unknown.

Sequencing was performed with immunoSEQ multiplex PCR; in TCRdb, only in-frame clones are kept and a portion is missing. The sample yields about 15,000 clones, 50% to 75% seen once. Deletions cut 5 bases from V and 4 bases from J, with 21 bases between. The CDR3 spans 16 residues. Germline V gene sequence: CDR1 MGHRA, CDR2 YSYEKL. Study-level findings and limits: In melanoma, neoantigen-specific CD4+ T cells reportedly differed in differentiation state. CD8+ T cell, macrophage and B cell function reportedly correlated with neoantigen-specific CD4+ T cells.

This rearrangement joins TRBV4-1 to TRBJ2-7; perhaps TRBD1 as D (5 bases). The source of this sequence is a human donor with melanoma. Source material: cells from a culture (not recorded whether cultured in vitro). The CDR3 here is CASSLSTGNWHYEQYF. Written as DNA, the CDR3 is TGCGCCAGCAGCTTGAGTACAGGCAACTGGCATTACGAGCAGTACTTC.